This entry lists 15 T cell receptor beta chains sequenced from one sample in a study of blood T cell repertoires in COVID-19. Data came from immunoSEQ multiplex PCR; TCRdb stores just in-frame clones and leaves some out. The sample has about 220,000 clones, 80% to 85% seen once. The sample comprised peripheral blood. The receptor set was obtained from a woman between 25 and 40 years old who had recovered from COVID-19.

The V gene is TRBV5-1, the J gene TRBJ2-7, with 10 positions matching TRBD1. Germline V lookup: CDR1 SGHRS, CDR2 YFSETQ. The length of the CDR3 is 17 residues. V shed 4 bases and J 0 bases; nucleotides not matched to a gene: 10. Here the CDR3 reads CASSKKDRGPSSYEQYF. CDR3 bases: TGCGCCAGCAGCAAGAAAGACAGGGGGCCTAGCTCCTACGAGCAGTACTTC.

Notes on this clone: The same CDR3 also results from other DNA sequences found in this sample. The chain has TRBV28 and TRBJ2-3, with 7 bases lining up with TRBD2. The CDR3 covers 15 residues. Unmatched junction bases numbered 6, after V lost 5 bases and J lost 1 base. Germline V gene lookup returns CDR1 MDHEN and CDR2 SYDVKM. CDR3 bases: TGTGCCAGCAGTCCTAGACTAGCTGGCACAGATACGCAGTATTTT. Protein: CASSPRLAGTDTQYF.

This sequence joins TRBV9 and TRBJ2-2; 7 bases line up with TRBD2. Unmatched junction bases numbered 8, after V lost 5 bases and J lost 4 bases. The germline V gene has CDR1 SGDLS and CDR2 YYNGEE. The CDR3 consists of 15 residues. CDR3 in amino acids: CASRPGLVGTGELFF. As DNA, the CDR3 is TGTGCCAGCAGACCCGGACTAGTCGGCACCGGGGAGCTGTTTTTT.

The gene calls are TRBV20-1 and TRBJ2-1; 7 nucleotides match TRBD2. From germline, CDR1 is DFQATT and CDR2 SNEGSKA (reference sequence). This CDR3 is 13 amino acids long. With V trimmed by 3 bases and J by 4 bases, 3 bases remained unmatched. CDR3 in amino acids: CSASPSGYNEQFF. The DNA for the CDR3 is TGCAGTGCTAGTCCTAGCGGATACAATGAGCAGTTCTTC.

The rearrangement uses TRBV6-5 and TRBJ2-7; TRBD1 agrees at 7 bases. The V gene's germline CDR1 is MNHEY and CDR2 SVGAGI. Trimming removed 5 bases from V and 6 bases from J; junction bases left unmatched: 13. This CDR3 contains 15 residues. This CDR3 is CASSPTLSGQSEQYF. DNA for the CDR3: TGTGCCAGCAGTCCGACCCTCTCGGGACAGTCCGAGCAGTACTTC.

The CDR3 spells CASSLFRGYEQYF. The CDR3 DNA reads TGTGCCAGCAGTTTATTCCGGGGTTACGAGCAGTACTTC. The chain couples TRBV27 to TRBJ2-7; TRBD2 might be the D (5 bases). The V gene lost 1 base and the J gene lost 4 bases, with 8 bases spanning the gap. This CDR3 has 13 residues. The germline V gene has CDR1 MNHEY and CDR2 SMNVEV (reference sequence).

V and J are TRBV2 and TRBJ2-2; TRBD1 is a possible D gene (6 bases). V lost 5 bases and J 5 bases, leaving 12 bases between the germline ends. Germline lookup yields CDR1 SNHLY and CDR2 FYNNEI. There are 14 residues in the CDR3. This chain's CDR3 is CASSRDIQTGELFF. DNA for the CDR3: TGTGCCAGCAGTCGGGACATCCAAACCGGGGAGCTGTTTTTT. The whole variable domain, filled in from reference TRBV2 and TRBJ2-2, reads EPEVTQTPSHQVTQMGQEVILRCVPISNHLYFYWYRQILGQKVEFLVSFYNNEISEKSEIFDDQFSVERPDGSNFTLKIRSTKLEDSAMYFCASSRDIQTGELFFGEGSRLTVL.

The chain carries TRBV6-5 and TRBJ1-2, with 9 bases aligning to TRBD1. Germline lookup yields CDR1 MNHEY and CDR2 SVGAGI. The V segment lost 5 bases and the J segment 4 bases; nucleotides outside the gene matches: 8. The CDR3 contains 15 residues. The CDR3 protein is CASSPRTGAFYGYTF. The CDR3 nucleotides are TGTGCCAGCAGTCCTAGGACAGGGGCCTTCTATGGCTACACCTTC.

This rearrangement joins TRBV19 to TRBJ1-5, with 10 bases aligning to TRBD1. Germline-derived CDR1 and CDR2 are LNHDA and SQIVND (reference sequence). CDR3 length: 14 residues. V trimming: 7 bases; J trimming: 5 bases; junction bases outside the gene matches: 5. DNA for the CDR3: TGTGCCAGTACCAAAGGACAGGGGGATCAGCCCCAGCATTTT. Protein: CASTKGQGDQPQHF.

This clone was detected only once. CDR3 residues: CASSLDSGQGSSYEQYF. CDR3 nucleotides: TGTGCCAGCAGCTTAGATTCGGGACAGGGGTCTTCCTACGAGCAGTACTTC. The chain employs TRBV11-2 and TRBJ2-7; TRBD1 agrees at 10 bases. Germline V gives CDR1 SGHAT, CDR2 FQNNGV. The CDR3 is 17 amino acids. The trim removed 0 bases at V and 1 base at J, leaving 6 bases unmatched.

V and J are TRBV11-3 and TRBJ2-7; 8 bases line up with TRBD2. Trimming at V came to 5 bases and at J to 7 bases, leaving 13 bases not matched to a gene. Germline V gives CDR1 SGHNT, CDR2 YENEEA. The CDR3 loop spans 15 amino acids. The CDR3 DNA sequence: TGTGCCAGCAGCCCGGGACTAGGGGTTAGGGGTGAGCAGTACTTC. As protein: CASSPGLGVRGEQYF.

The V call is TRBV2, the J call TRBJ1-1; D unclear. Trimming took off 4 bases at V and 1 base at J, with 10 bases between the two ends. This CDR3 comprises 14 residues. Germline values: CDR1 SNHLY, CDR2 FYNNEI. CDR3 protein: CASSGRFGNTEAFF. The CDR3 nucleotides read TGTGCCAGCAGTGGTCGGTTCGGGAACACTGAAGCTTTCTTT.

The chain is built from TRBV28 and TRBJ1-2; D not certain. The CDR3 has 12 residues. Germline V gene sequence: CDR1 MDHEN, CDR2 SYDVKM. The ends were cut back, 3 bases at V and 4 bases at J, with 6 bases in the middle. The CDR3 here is CASSFGFYGYTF. The CDR3 coding sequence is TGTGCCAGCAGTTTCGGGTTCTATGGCTACACCTTC.

The chain carries TRBV19 and TRBJ1-3; D is uncertain. The V gene's germline CDR1 is LNHDA and CDR2 SQIVND (reference sequence). CDR3 length: 15 residues. Deletions cut 6 bases from V and 4 bases from J, with 16 bases between. As DNA, the CDR3 is TGTGCCAGTAGCACAATTACCGCGGGGGGAAACACCATATATTTT. Its translation is CASSTITAGGNTIYF.

The rearrangement uses TRBV28 and TRBJ1-4, with 9 bases identical to TRBD1. The CDR3 is made up of 15 amino acids. Trimming cost V 5 bases and J 8 bases; bases outside gene matches: 9. Germline assignment: CDR1 MDHEN and CDR2 SYDVKM. CDR3 protein: CASSPPGQGEEKLFF. As DNA, the CDR3 is TGTGCCAGCAGTCCCCCGGGACAGGGAGAAGAAAAACTGTTTTTT.